Listed below are T cell receptor beta chains from one sample, sequenced in a study of shared clonotypes between healthy human individuals. Sequenced by immunoSEQ multiplex PCR; TCRdb stores in-frame clones only, minus some. This table has around 2.1 million clones, 93% appearing once. Sequencing input: naive CD8+ T cells from PBMCs. The receptors derive from a man between 18 and 35 years old in good health. Some clones in this sample may be carry-over from other donors' samples. CDR3s include the opening cysteine and the closing phenylalanine or tryptophan. A D gene is named only where the DNA matches it firmly. Clone size is stated in some rows and not others, as once, few, many or a class when expanded.

TRBJ1-2	TRBV15	NA	NA	TGTGCCACCAGCGCGCGGACGGGCTATGGCTACACCTTC	CATSARTGYGYTF
TRBJ2-7	TRBV28	NA	NA	TGTGCCAGCAGTTTAATGCAACAGGGCGAGCAGTACTTC	CASSLMQQGEQYF
TRBJ2-1	TRBV5-1	NA	NA	TGCGCCAGCAGCTTGGAGGGGGATTGGGTCGATGAGCAGTTCTTC	CASSLEGDWVDEQFF
TRBJ1-1	TRBV19	TRBD1	NA	TGTGCCAGTAGTCGATCAGGGGGCCTCACTGAAGCTTTCTTT	CASSRSGGLTEAFF
TRBJ2-2	TRBV28	NA	NA	TGTGCCAGCAGCTCCCTGGCGATGCGACTGGCCGTTGGGGGTACCGGGGAGCTGTTTTTT	CASSSLAMRLAVGGTGELFF
TRBJ2-2	TRBV6-6	TRBD2	once	TGTGCCATCACGACTAGCGGGAGTAACCCCGGGGAGCTGTTTTTT	CAITTSGSNPGELFF
TRBJ2-7	TRBV7-9	TRBD2	once	TGTGCCAGCAGCCAACTAGCGGTATTCCCCTACGAGCAGTACTTC	CASSQLAVFPYEQYF
TRBJ2-1	TRBV27	TRBD1	NA	TGTGCCAGCAGTTTAGGGACAGGGGGAAGGGACGAGCAGTTCTTC	CASSLGTGGRDEQFF
TRBJ2-2	TRBV4-2	NA	NA	TGTGCCAGCAGCCAAGATCCGAACACCGGGGAGCTGTTTTTT	CASSQDPNTGELFF
TRBJ2-1	TRBV7-8	NA	NA	TGTGCCAGCAGCTTAGGCCCAACAGGCGTGATTTCAGGCTCCTACAATGAGCAGTTCTTC	CASSLGPTGVISGSYNEQFF
TRBJ2-7	TRBV11-2	TRBD1	once	TGTGCCAGCAGCCCGAGACTGAAGGACAGGGAGGTCCACGAGCAGTACTTC	CASSPRLKDREVHEQYF
TRBJ1-1	TRBV7-3	NA	NA	TGTGCCAGCAGCTTAATGGGTTCCACTGAAGCTTTCTTT	CASSLMGSTEAFF
TRBJ1-2	TRBV10-3	TRBD1	few	TGTGCCTGCGGGGGACAGGGGTTCCGAGGCTACACCTTC	CACGGQGFRGYTF
TRBJ2-7	TRBV5-4	NA	few	TGTGCCAGCAGCTTGGATCCGGAGTCCTACGAGCAGTACTTC	CASSLDPESYEQYF
TRBJ2-6	TRBV19	NA	NA	TGTGCCAGTAGTATAGACTACTCAAACCGACAGTCCGTGGCCAACGTCCTGACTTTC	CASSIDYSNRQSVANVLTF
TRBJ2-1	TRBV7-9	TRBD2	once	TGTGCCAGCAGCCCCCATTACCTGACTAGCGGGAGGAATAATGAGCAGTTCTTC	CASSPHYLTSGRNNEQFF
TRBJ1-1	TRBV5-8	NA	NA	TGTGCCAGCAGCTCAAGCCGGCTACAGCTAAACACTGAAGCTTTCTTT	CASSSSRLQLNTEAFF
TRBJ2-7	TRBV29-1	TRBD2	once	TGCAGCGTTTCCGGACTAGCGGGAGGGATATGGTACGAGCAGTACTTC	CSVSGLAGGIWYEQYF
TRBJ2-1	TRBV7-2	NA	NA	TGTGCCAGCAGCCCCACGCCTGGTGATGAGCAGTTCTTC	CASSPTPGDEQFF
TRBJ2-7	TRBV19	TRBD1	NA	TGTGCCAGTAGTCACAGGGGGCTCTACGAGCAGTACTTC	CASSHRGLYEQYF
TRBJ2-7	TRBV6-5	TRBD1	NA	TGTGCCAGCAGTTACTTCGGACAGGGCTACGAGCAGTACTTC	CASSYFGQGYEQYF
TRBJ2-7	TRBV11-3	NA	NA	TGTGCCAGCAGCTTCCTTGGGACTGCACCAGGGGACGAGCAGTACTTC	CASSFLGTAPGDEQYF
TRBJ1-2	TRBV29-1	NA	NA	TGCAGCGCTGAGCCCCTTATCGGCTACACCTTC	CSAEPLIGYTF
TRBJ2-1	TRBV4-3	TRBD2	NA	TGCGCCAGCAGCCTTTCCGCCCCAGCGGGAGCCGACCATGAGCAGTTCTTC	CASSLSAPAGADHEQFF
TRBJ1-1	TRBV27	TRBD1	NA	TGTGCCAGCAGTTCCATACAGGGGGGGATCACTGAAGCTTTCTTT	CASSSIQGGITEAFF
TRBJ1-1	TRBV5-5	NA	NA	TGTGCCAGCAGCTTGGCCCACAGGAACACTGAAGCTTTCTTT	CASSLAHRNTEAFF
TRBJ2-5	TRBV7-9	NA	NA	TGTGCCAGCAGCCATCCACCCCGCAGACAAGAGACCCAGTACTTC	CASSHPPRRQETQYF
TRBJ1-1	TRBV5-8	NA	NA	TGTGCCAGCAGCTTGGCCTATGTAGGACCCAGAGTTGAAGCTTTCTTT	CASSLAYVGPRVEAFF
TRBJ1-1	TRBV15	NA	NA	TGTGCCACCAGCAGAGATAGGGAGACAGGGAACACTGAAGCTTTCTTT	CATSRDRETGNTEAFF
TRBJ1-2	TRBV4-2	TRBD1	NA	TGTGCCAGCACCGTCGGAGGGGGCACGGGAGGCTACACCTTC	CASTVGGGTGGYTF
TRBJ2-3	TRBV7-2	NA	NA	TGTGCCAGCAGCCCCCCGGGATTAGATACGCAGTATTTT	CASSPPGLDTQYF
TRBJ2-5	TRBV10-2	TRBD2	NA	TGCGCCAGCAGTGAGGAAGCGGGAGGGATGACCCAGTACTTC	CASSEEAGGMTQYF
TRBJ2-7	TRBV7-9	TRBD1	NA	TGTGCCAGCAGTTCCCTCGGCAGGGGGCCTAACTACGAGCAGTACTTC	CASSSLGRGPNYEQYF
TRBJ2-3	TRBV7-2	NA	NA	TGTGCCAGCAGCTCCCCGCCCGAGGGCTGGATAAATACGCAGTATTTT	CASSSPPEGWINTQYF
TRBJ1-2	TRBV5-1	NA	NA	TGCGCCAGCAGCTTTACGCCATGGACGGCGCGCACCTCTAACTATGGCTACACCTTC	CASSFTPWTARTSNYGYTF
TRBJ2-7	TRBV5-8	NA	NA	TGTGCCAGCAGAAAACCCCTCAGGAATGGCGAGCAGTACTTC	CASRKPLRNGEQYF
TRBJ1-5	TRBV4-1	NA	once	TGCGCCAGCAGCCCTCTGGGGGATAGCAATCAGCCCCAGCATTTT	CASSPLGDSNQPQHF
TRBJ1-1	TRBV19	TRBD1	NA	TGTGCCAGTAGTCGCCGGGACAGGGACACTGAAGCTTTCTTT	CASSRRDRDTEAFF
TRBJ2-7	TRBV4-1	NA	NA	TGCGCCAGCAGCCAAGGCCTGGGGGTTTCCTACGAGCAGTACTTC	CASSQGLGVSYEQYF
TRBJ2-1	TRBV20-1	NA	NA	TGCAGTGCTAGAGATATCGGTGAGCAGTTCTTC	CSARDIGEQFF
TRBJ2-7	TRBV7-9	TRBD1	NA	TGTGCCAGCAGCTTAGGGGGACAGGGAAGCTCCTACGAGCAGTACTTC	CASSLGGQGSSYEQYF
TRBJ2-1	TRBV5-6	NA	NA	TGTGCCAGCAGCTTGGGGGGGTACAATGAGCAGTTCTTC	CASSLGGYNEQFF
TRBJ2-7	TRBV21-1	NA	NA	TGTGCCAGCAGCAAAGACCCCGGGACCTTCTACGAGCAGTACTTC	CASSKDPGTFYEQYF
TRBJ1-1	TRBV15	NA	NA	TGTGCCACCAGCAGAGATGGTGAAGGCCTGAACACTGAAGCTTTCTTT	CATSRDGEGLNTEAFF
TRBJ1-1	TRBV19	NA	NA	TGTGCCAGTATGCGCCCCCACGGCAACACTGAAGCTTTCTTT	CASMRPHGNTEAFF
TRBJ2-2	TRBV5-1	NA	NA	TGCGCCAGCAGCTTTGGGTCGGGCACCGGGGAGCTGTTTTTT	CASSFGSGTGELFF
TRBJ2-3	TRBV6-1	NA	NA	TGTGCCAGCGGTAGAGTCAACACAGATACGCAGTATTTT	CASGRVNTDTQYF
TRBJ1-1	TRBV20-1	NA	NA	TGCAGTGCTGTCCATCCTGAAGCTTTCTTT	CSAVHPEAFF
TRBJ2-7	TRBV27	NA	NA	TGTGCCAGCAGTCATGGTCCTTCCTACGAGCAGTACTTC	CASSHGPSYEQYF